The source of this TCR beta chain is a study of blood T cell repertoires in COVID-19. About the research overall: Specimens from acute and convalescent COVID-19 originated in the United States, Italy and Spain. PBMCs, B-cell-depleted T cells, or T cells provided the cDNA or gDNA that made up the material.

Assay: immunoSEQ multiplex PCR; the TCRdb copy retains only in-frame clones and omits some. The repertoire holds under 350,000 clones, with under 90% as singletons. Germline V lookup: CDR1 GTSNPN, CDR2 SVGIG (reference sequence). The CDR3 is made up of 17 amino acids. The ends lost 0 bases at V and 6 bases at J; junction bases unmatched: 12. This sequence joins TRBV30 and TRBJ2-2; TRBD2 matches at 8 bases. The sequencing input was peripheral blood. This TCR came from a woman in her fifties or sixties who had recovered from COVID-19. The CDR3 bases are TGTGCCTGGAGTGTACAATATGGCGGACTAGCATCCGGGGAGCTGTTTTTT. It is translated as CAWSVQYGGLASGELFF.